This TCR beta chain stems from a study of T-cell memory formation after mild COVID-19. Study-wide results and limits: CD4+ bias marked clones expanding day 15 to 37, unlike balanced contracting clones. Memory cells collected pre-infection included some clones that later responded, suggesting cross-reactive memory joined.

TCRdb used MiXCR to reprocess the 5' RACE reads, holding one entry per CDR3 protein. The sample gives around 300,000 distinct CDR3 sequences, around 13% of which show up once; 22% is in the top ten. This CDR3 has 15 amino acids. Trimming cost V 1 base and J 6 bases, with 14 bases left between them. CDR1 and CDR2 from the germline V gene are SGHAT and FQNNGV. The sample holds a few counts of this clonotype. Its antigen is currently unknown. The chain carries TRBV11-2 and TRBJ2-3; no firm D call. The receptor was isolated from a man between 18 and 35 years old who had mild COVID-19 (a few samples of this study predate the infection). Cell type and time point are not known. What was sequenced was PBMCs or a T cell subset sorted from them (not recorded which). The CDR3 loop reads CASSLVAPPGDTQYF. The DNA for the CDR3 is TGTGCCAGCAGCTTAGTAGCACCGCCAGGCGATACGCAGTATTTT.